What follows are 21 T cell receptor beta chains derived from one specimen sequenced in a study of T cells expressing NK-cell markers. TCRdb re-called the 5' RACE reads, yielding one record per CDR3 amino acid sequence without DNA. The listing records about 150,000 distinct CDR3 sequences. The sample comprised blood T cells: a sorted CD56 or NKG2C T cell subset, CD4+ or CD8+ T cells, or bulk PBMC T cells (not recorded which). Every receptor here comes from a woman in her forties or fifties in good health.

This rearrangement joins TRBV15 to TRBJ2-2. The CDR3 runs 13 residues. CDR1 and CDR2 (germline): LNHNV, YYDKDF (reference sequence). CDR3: CATSLRDTGELFF.

CDR3 residues: CASSPVQGAGTEAFF. The chain has TRBV6-1 and TRBJ1-1; the D call from TCRdb, TRBD1, cannot be confirmed without DNA. Germline values: CDR1 MNHNS, CDR2 SASEGT. The CDR3 runs to 15 residues.

The CDR3 protein is CASTGGVADEQFF. This chain joins TRBV7-8 and TRBJ2-1; TCRdb calls TRBD1, which cannot be checked without DNA. The germline V gene has CDR1 SGHVS and CDR2 FQNEAQ. This CDR3 contains 13 residues. The whole variable domain, filled in from reference TRBV7-8 and TRBJ2-1, reads GAGVSQSPRYKVAKRGQDVALRCDPISGHVSLFWYQQALGQGPEFLTYFQNEAQLDKSGLPSDRFFAERPEGSVSTLKIQRTQQEDSAVYLCASTGGVADEQFFGPGTRLTVL.

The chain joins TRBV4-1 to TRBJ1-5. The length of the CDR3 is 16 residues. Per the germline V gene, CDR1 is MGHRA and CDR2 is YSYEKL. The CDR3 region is CASSQDPGDDNQPQHF.

The chain's CDR3 is CASSLRETRYNEQFF. The chain links TRBV5-6 to TRBJ2-1. This CDR3 comprises 15 residues. CDR1 is SGHDT, CDR2 YYEEEE, per germline.

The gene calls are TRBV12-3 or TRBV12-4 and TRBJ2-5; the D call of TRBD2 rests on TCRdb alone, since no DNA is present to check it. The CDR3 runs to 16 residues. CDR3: CASSPLGTSFVETQYF.

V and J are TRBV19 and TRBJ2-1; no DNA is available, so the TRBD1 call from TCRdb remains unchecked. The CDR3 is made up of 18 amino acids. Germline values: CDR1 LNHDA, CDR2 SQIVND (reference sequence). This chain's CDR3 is CASSIGPLWSGIDNEQFF.

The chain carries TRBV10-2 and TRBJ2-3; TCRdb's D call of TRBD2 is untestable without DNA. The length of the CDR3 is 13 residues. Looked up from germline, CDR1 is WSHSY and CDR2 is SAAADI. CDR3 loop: CASQEREVDTQYF.

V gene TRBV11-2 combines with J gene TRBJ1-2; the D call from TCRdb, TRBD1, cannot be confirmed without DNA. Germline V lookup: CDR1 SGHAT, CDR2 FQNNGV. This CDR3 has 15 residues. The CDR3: CASSLGVGGNYGYTF.

The CDR3 reads CASSYPIGYEQYF. The chain carries TRBV6-2 or TRBV6-3 and TRBJ2-7. This CDR3 contains 13 residues. Per the germline V gene, CDR1 is MNHEY and CDR2 is SVGEGT.

This chain's CDR3 is CSVEGGTGDIDDEQFF. The chain uses TRBV29-1 and TRBJ2-1; TCRdb proposes TRBD1, but this gene call is untestable without DNA. Per the germline V gene, CDR1 is SQVTM and CDR2 is ANQGSEA. The CDR3 covers 16 residues.

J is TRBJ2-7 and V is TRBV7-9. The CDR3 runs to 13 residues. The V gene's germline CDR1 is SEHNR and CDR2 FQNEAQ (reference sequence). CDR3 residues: CASSSKNSYEQYF.

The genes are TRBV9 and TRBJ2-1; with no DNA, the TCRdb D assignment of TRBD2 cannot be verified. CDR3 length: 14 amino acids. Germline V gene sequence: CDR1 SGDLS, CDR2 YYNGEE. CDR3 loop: CASSSGLQYNEQFF.

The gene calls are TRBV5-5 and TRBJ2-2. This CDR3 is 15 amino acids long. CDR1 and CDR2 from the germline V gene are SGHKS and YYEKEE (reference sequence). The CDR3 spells CASSLGHTATGELFF.

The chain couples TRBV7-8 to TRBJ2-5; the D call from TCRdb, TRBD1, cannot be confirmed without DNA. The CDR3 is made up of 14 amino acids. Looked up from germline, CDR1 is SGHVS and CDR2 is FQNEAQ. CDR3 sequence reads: CASSSRQWQETQYF.

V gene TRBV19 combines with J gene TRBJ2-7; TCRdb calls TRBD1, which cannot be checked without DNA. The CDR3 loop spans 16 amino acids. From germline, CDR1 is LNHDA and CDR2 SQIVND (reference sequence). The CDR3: CASSTRPPGMGYEQYF.

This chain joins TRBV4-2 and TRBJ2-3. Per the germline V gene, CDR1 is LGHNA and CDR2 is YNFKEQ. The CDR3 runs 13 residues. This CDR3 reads CASSQRTTDTQYF.

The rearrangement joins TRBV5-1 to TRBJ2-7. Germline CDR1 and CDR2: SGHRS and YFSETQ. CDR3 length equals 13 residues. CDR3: CASSLEKDDEQYF.

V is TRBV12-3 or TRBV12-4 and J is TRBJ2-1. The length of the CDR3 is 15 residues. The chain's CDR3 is CASSLALTSDNEQFF.

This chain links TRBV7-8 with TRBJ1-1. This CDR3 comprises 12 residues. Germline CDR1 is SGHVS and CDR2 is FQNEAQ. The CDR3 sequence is CASSRLNTEAFF.

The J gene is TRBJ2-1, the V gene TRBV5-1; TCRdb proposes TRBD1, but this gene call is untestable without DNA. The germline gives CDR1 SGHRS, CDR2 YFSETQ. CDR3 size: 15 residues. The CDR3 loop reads CASSYGQGPLNEQFF.